The 11 T cell receptor beta chains listed next were all sequenced from one sample in a study of metastatic and nonmetastatic thyroid tumors. Thyroid surgery was preceded by no treatment in any patient. Using MiXCR, TCRdb reanalyzed the PCR reads. The sample carries about 5,300 clones, about 31% recorded once. The sample consisted of adjacent normal tissue. These receptor sequences come from a female donor with papillary thyroid cancer or a benign thyroid nodule (not recorded which). Some clones in this sample may be carry-over from other donors' samples.

This clone is classed as medium-sized. This chain joins TRBV20-1 and TRBJ2-1; TRBD2 matches at 12 bases. The CDR3 has 17 amino acids. V gave up 4 bases and J gave up 7 bases; unmatched junction bases: 14. Germline loops: CDR1 DFQATT, CDR2 SNEGSKA (reference sequence). CDR3 DNA sequence: TGCAGTGCTACGGGGTCTAGCGGGGGGGCCAGGTGGAATGAGCAGTTCTTC. Translated: CSATGSSGGARWNEQFF.

The V and J genes are TRBV4-1 and TRBJ1-3; D is possibly TRBD1 (5 bases). V gave up 4 bases and J gave up 4 bases, with 14 bases separating them. The CDR3 totals 15 residues. Per germline, CDR1 MGHRA and CDR2 YSYEKL. CDR3 DNA: TGCGCCAGCAGCCGGGCGGAAGGGGACGGAAACACCATATATTTT. This gives the protein CASSRAEGDGNTIYF.

V and J are TRBV27 and TRBJ1-1; D is unclear. The CDR3 extends over 15 amino acids. Between the trimmed V and J ends, which lost 6 bases and 0 bases, there was a span of 14 bases. The germline V gene encodes CDR1 MNHEY and CDR2 SMNVEV (reference sequence). CDR3 protein: CASSTIRELNTEAFF. In DNA, the CDR3 is TGTGCCAGCAGCACAATAAGAGAATTGAACACTGAAGCTTTCTTT.

In its sample, this clone ranks as large. This chain links TRBV6-2 or TRBV6-3 with TRBJ2-5, with TRBD1 identical over 7 bases. V lost 1 base to trimming and J lost 2 bases; unmatched junction nucleotides: 1. The CDR3 runs to 14 residues. Germline V CDR1 and CDR2: MNHEY, SVGEGT. CDR3 nucleotide sequence: TGTGCCAGCAGTTACTGGGGACAGCAAGAGACCCAGTACTTC. Encoded protein: CASSYWGQQETQYF.

This clone was recorded a few times. The chain has TRBV3-1 and TRBJ1-2; the D is unclear. CDR3 length: 13 amino acids. With 4 bases removed from V and 7 bases from J, the gap between germline ends came to 13 bases. Per the germline V gene, CDR1 is LGHDT and CDR2 is YNNKEL (reference sequence). CDR3 bases: TGTGCCAGCAGCCCCGGGGAAGAGGCTGGCTACACCTTC. Translating gives CASSPGEEAGYTF.

This clone is labeled medium-sized. The chain combines TRBV5-1 with TRBJ2-7, with D hard to call. This CDR3 has 12 residues. In germline, CDR1 is SGHRS, CDR2 YFSETQ. The V and J ends lost 2 bases and 4 bases respectively, with 7 bases between them. CDR3 region: CASSFSGYEQYF. The CDR3 DNA follows: TGCGCCAGCAGCTTCTCGGGTTACGAGCAGTACTTC.

This clone was seen only a few times. The V call is TRBV27, the J call TRBJ1-1; D gene ambiguous. Germline V gene sequence: CDR1 MNHEY, CDR2 SMNVEV (reference sequence). The ends were cut back, 0 bases at V and 6 bases at J, with 8 bases in the middle. The CDR3 totals 13 residues. The CDR3 DNA is TGTGCCAGCAGTTTATCCACAATCGCTGAAGCTTTCTTT. It specifies CASSLSTIAEAFF.

This clone was picked up a small number of times. V usage is TRBV12-3 or TRBV12-4 and J usage is TRBJ2-1; 14 bases are a match to TRBD2. The CDR3 runs 16 residues. V lost 6 bases, J lost 8 bases, and 9 bases stayed unmatched. CDR3: CASSPGTSGSGDEQFF. The DNA of the CDR3 is TGTGCCAGCAGCCCGGGGACTAGCGGGAGCGGGGATGAGCAGTTCTTC.

This clone came up a few times. This chain uses TRBV2 with TRBJ1-1, with D perhaps TRBD1 (6 bases). V lost 6 bases and J 1 base, leaving 18 bases between the germline ends. Germline V gives CDR1 SNHLY, CDR2 FYNNEI. The CDR3 is 16 residues long. CDR3 bases: TGTGCCAGCAGGGATGGGACACCACTGCCGAACACTGAAGCTTTCTTT. Protein product: CASRDGTPLPNTEAFF.

The chain recombines TRBV2 with TRBJ1-3; 7 positions agree with TRBD1. V trimming: 9 bases; J trimming: 1 base; junction bases outside the gene matches: 6. Germline V lookup: CDR1 SNHLY, CDR2 FYNNEI. This CDR3 contains 14 residues. The CDR3 reads CARSTGDSGNTIYF. The CDR3 DNA is TGTGCCAGATCTACAGGGGATTCTGGAAACACCATATATTTT. Together with reference TRBV2 and TRBJ1-3, the CDR3 gives the full variable domain: EPEVTQTPSHQVTQMGQEVILRCVPISNHLYFYWYRQILGQKVEFLVSFYNNEISEKSEIFDDQFSVERPDGSNFTLKIRSTKLEDSAMYFCARSTGDSGNTIYFGEGSWLTVV.

This clone was found a few times. The CDR3 is CASSWTTSIGADEFF. CDR3 bases: TGTGCCAGCAGTTGGACGACTAGTATAGGAGCGGATGAGTTCTTC. The chain links TRBV28 to TRBJ2-1; a weak D match, TRBD2 (6 bases). Trimming took 4 bases from V and 14 from J, leaving 24 bases between them. Germline assignment: CDR1 MDHEN and CDR2 SYDVKM. This CDR3 is 15 amino acids long.